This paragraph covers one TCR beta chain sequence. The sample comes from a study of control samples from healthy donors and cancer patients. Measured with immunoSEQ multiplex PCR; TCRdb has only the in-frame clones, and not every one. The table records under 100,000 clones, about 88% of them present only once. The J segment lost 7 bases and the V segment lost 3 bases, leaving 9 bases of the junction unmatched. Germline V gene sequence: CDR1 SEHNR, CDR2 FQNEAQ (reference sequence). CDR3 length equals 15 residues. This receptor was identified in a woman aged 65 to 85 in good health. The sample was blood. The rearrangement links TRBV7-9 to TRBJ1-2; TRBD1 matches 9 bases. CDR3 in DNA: TGTGCCAGCAGCTTTTGGGGACAGGGACTGTCTGGCTACACCTTC. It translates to CASSFWGQGLSGYTF.